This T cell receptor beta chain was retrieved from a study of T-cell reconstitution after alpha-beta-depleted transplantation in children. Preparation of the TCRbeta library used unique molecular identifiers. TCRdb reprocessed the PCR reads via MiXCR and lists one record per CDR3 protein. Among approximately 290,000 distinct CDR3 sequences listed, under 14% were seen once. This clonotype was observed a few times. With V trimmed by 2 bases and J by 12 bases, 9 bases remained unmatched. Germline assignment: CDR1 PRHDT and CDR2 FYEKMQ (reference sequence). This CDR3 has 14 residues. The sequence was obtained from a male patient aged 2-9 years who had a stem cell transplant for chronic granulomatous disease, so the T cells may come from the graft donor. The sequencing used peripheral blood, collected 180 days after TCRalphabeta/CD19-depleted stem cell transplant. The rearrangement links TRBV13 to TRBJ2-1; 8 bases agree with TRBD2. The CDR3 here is CASSLRAGAGGQFF. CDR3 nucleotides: TGTGCCAGCAGCTTAAGAGCGGGGGCGGGGGGGCAGTTCTTC.